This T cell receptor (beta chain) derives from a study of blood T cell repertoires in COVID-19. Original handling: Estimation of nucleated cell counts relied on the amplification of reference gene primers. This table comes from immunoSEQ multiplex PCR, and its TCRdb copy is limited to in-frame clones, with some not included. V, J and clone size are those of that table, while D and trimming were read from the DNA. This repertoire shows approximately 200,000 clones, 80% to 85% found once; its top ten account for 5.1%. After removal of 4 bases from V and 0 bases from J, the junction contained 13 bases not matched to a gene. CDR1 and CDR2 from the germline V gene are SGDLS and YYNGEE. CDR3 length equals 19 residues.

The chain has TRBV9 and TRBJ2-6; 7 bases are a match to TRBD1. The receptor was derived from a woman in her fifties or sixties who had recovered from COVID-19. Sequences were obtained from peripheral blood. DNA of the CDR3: TGTGCCAGCAGCCCCGAGACCGGGACAGCCTTCTCTGGGGCCAACGTCCTGACTTTC. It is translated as CASSPETGTAFSGANVLTF.